A single sample is the source of the 20 T cell receptor beta chains below, sequenced in a study of kidney transplant recipient with SARS-CoV-2 infection. In TCRdb, the reads were re-called with MiXCR into one record per CDR3 protein. Seen here are approximately 250,000 distinct CDR3 sequences, more than 25% observed once, and the top ten hold roughly 7.3%. This specimen was a blood sample, taken at baseline and between days 110 and 120 from a kidney transplant recipient. These receptors were taken from a male patient aged 30 to 39 who had COVID-19 and was a kidney transplant recipient. Some T cells could come from the graft donor.

In this sample, this clonotype turned up many times. V gene TRBV12-3 or TRBV12-4 combines with J gene TRBJ2-7; D is unclear. Trimming left V 3 bases short and J 3 bases short, with 6 bases between. The CDR3 runs to 12 residues. This chain's CDR3 is CASSFQHYEQYF. The CDR3 coding sequence is TGTGCCAGCAGTTTCCAGCACTACGAGCAGTACTTC.

At least ten counts were recorded for this clonotype. This chain uses TRBV4-1 with TRBJ2-2, with 7 nucleotides matching TRBD2. Germline assignment: CDR1 MGHRA and CDR2 YSYEKL. The CDR3 runs to 14 residues. Trimming cost V 4 bases and J 7 bases; bases outside gene matches: 6. CDR3 nucleotide sequence: TGCGCCAGCAGCCCTCGACTAGCTAACGGGGAGCTGTTTTTT. It encodes CASSPRLANGELFF.

Comment on this clonotype: A much larger clonotype is one base distant, so this may be a read error. The chain uses TRBV28 and TRBJ2-4; 13 positions agree with TRBD2. The CDR3 totals 16 residues. From germline, CDR1 is MDHEN and CDR2 SYDVKM. The CDR3 coding sequence is TGTGCCAGCAGTGGAACCGGGACTAGCGGGGCCTACGAGCAGCACTTC. Protein sequence: CASSGTGTSGAYEQHF. Full variable domain (rest looked up from reference TRBV28 and TRBJ2-4): DVKVTQSSRYLVKRTGEKVFLECVQDMDHENMFWYRQDPGLGLRLIYFSYDVKMKEKGDIPEGYSVSREKKERFSLILESASTNQTSMYLCASSGTGTSGAYEQHFGAGTRLSVL.

This clonotype was seen many times. The chain couples TRBV21-1 to TRBJ2-3; the D call of TRBD2 is as the table states it, not checked on the DNA. TRBV21-1 corresponds to a pseudogene. This CDR3 has 17 amino acids. The CDR3 nucleotides are TGTGCCAGCAGAAAAGGCCTAGCTACAGTCATGCAAGATACGCAGTATTTT. Encoded protein: CASRKGLATVMQDTQYF.

This clonotype was picked up many times. The rearrangement joins TRBV5-1 to TRBJ2-7; 8 bases match TRBD2. Germline V gene lookup returns CDR1 SGHRS and CDR2 YFSETQ. This CDR3 is built from 13 residues. With V trimmed by 2 bases and J by 4 bases, 2 bases remained unmatched. The CDR3 spells CASSFTGGYEQYF. As DNA, the CDR3 is TGCGCCAGCAGCTTTACGGGAGGGTACGAGCAGTACTTC.

This clonotype has a count of ten or more. The CDR3 here is CASSSTGLGQYF. CDR3 sequence (DNA): TGTGCCAGCAGTTCAACAGGGCTGGGGCAGTACTTC. The rearrangement joins TRBV28 to TRBJ2-3; perhaps TRBD1 as D (6 bases). The closer fit of TRBJ2-7 to the DNA end suggests the J call may be wrong. Germline CDR1 reads MDHEN; CDR2 reads SYDVKM. CDR3 length: 12 amino acids.

The rearrangement uses TRBV4-1 and TRBJ1-6; 7 bases are a match to TRBD1. The CDR3 totals 15 residues. The V segment lost 5 bases and the J segment 9 bases; nucleotides outside the gene matches: 10. Germline values: CDR1 MGHRA, CDR2 YSYEKL. This CDR3 is CASSETGTEGSPLHF. The CDR3 coding sequence is TGCGCCAGCAGCGAAACCGGGACAGAGGGTTCACCCCTCCACTTT.

In regard to this clonotype: This may be a read error, as it is one base from a much larger clone. This is likely a read error, given that the CDR3 carries no conserved phenylalanine or tryptophan at its end. The V and J genes are TRBV6-5 and TRBJ1-2, with D hard to call. Trimming stripped 0 bases from V and 3 bases from J, with 8 bases between. The CDR3 is 14 residues long. In germline, CDR1 is MNHEY, CDR2 SVGAGI. The CDR3 nucleotides are TGTGCCAGCAGTTACTCGCCAGTTTACTATGGCTACACCCTC. Translation gives CASSYSPVYYGYTL.

This clonotype was recorded only once. This sequence may be a read error, since a much larger clone differs from it by one base. The chain carries TRBV27 and TRBJ1-6; D remains ambiguous. The CDR3 loop spans 12 amino acids. CDR1 is MNHEY, CDR2 SMNVEV, per germline (reference sequence). CDR3 residues: CASSFRNPPLHF. In nucleotides, the CDR3 is TGTGCCAGCAGTTTCCGTAATCCACCCCTCCACTTT.

This clonotype was observed many times. The J gene is TRBJ1-1, the V gene TRBV15; possibly TRBD1 for D (5 bases). V was trimmed by 1 base and J by 10 bases, leaving 19 bases between them. The CDR3 is 15 amino acids. Germline V gives CDR1 LNHNV, CDR2 YYDKDF (reference sequence). CDR3 sequence: CATSRAAGGRLLAFF. The CDR3 nucleotides read TGTGCCACCAGCAGAGCCGCTGGGGGACGGTTGCTAGCTTTCTTT.

This clonotype was counted ten times or more. The rearrangement joins TRBV6-5 to TRBJ1-3; D call uncertain. V was shortened by 6 bases and J by 0 bases, with 9 bases between the two germline ends. Per germline, CDR1 MNHEY and CDR2 SVGAGI. The CDR3 spans 14 residues. The chain's CDR3 is CASRIISSGNTIYF. In DNA form, the CDR3 reads TGTGCCAGCAGGATCATCTCCTCTGGAAACACCATATATTTT.

In regard to this clonotype: Just one base apart from a much larger clone, this may be a read error. The J gene is TRBJ1-2, the V gene TRBV16; D gene uncertain. CDR1 and CDR2 from the germline V gene are KGHSY and FQNENV. This CDR3 contains 17 residues. V shed 5 bases and J shed 4 bases, with 23 bases lying between them. CDR3 nucleotide sequence: TGTGCCAGCAGCTATGGCACGGTCGTTAGAAAGGCCTATGGCTACACCTTC. Its protein product is CASSYGTVVRKAYGYTF.

Notes on this clonotype: This may be a read error: a much more frequent sequence differs by one nucleotide. The chain links TRBV3-1 to TRBJ2-2, with unresolved D. The CDR3 length is 18 residues. Germline values: CDR1 LGHDT, CDR2 YNNKEL (reference sequence). Trimming shortened V by 5 bases and J by 5 bases, and 24 bases separated the two germline ends. The CDR3 here is CASSCLPPISGLTGELFF. CDR3 in DNA: TGTGCCAGCAGCTGCCTTCCTCCCATTTCAGGCTTGACCGGGGAGCTGTTTTTT.

The chain recombines TRBV21-1 with TRBJ2-3. TRBV21-1 constitutes a pseudogene. This CDR3 comprises 17 residues. CDR3 sequence: CASSATLATVMQDTQCF. CDR3 sequence (DNA): TGTGCCAGCAGTGCTACTTTAGCTACAGTCATGCAAGATACGCAGTGTTTT.

V is TRBV20-1 and J is TRBJ2-5; perhaps D is TRBD1 or TRBD2 (5 bases each). The V end was cut by 8 bases, the J end by 7 bases, with 26 bases between. Germline loops: CDR1 DFQATT, CDR2 SNEGSKA (reference sequence). This CDR3 has 15 residues. CDR3 in amino acids: CSITGRVVYIGTQYF. The CDR3 nucleotides read TGCAGTATTACGGGACGTGTAGTTTACATTGGGACCCAGTACTTC.

This clonotype was counted ten times or more. The V and J genes are TRBV19 and TRBJ1-5, with D perhaps matching TRBD1 (5 bases). Looked up from germline, CDR1 is LNHDA and CDR2 is SQIVND (reference sequence). CDR3 size: 15 residues. The germline V and J ends were trimmed by 3 bases and 0 bases, with 9 bases remaining between them. The CDR3 loop is CASSMTDYSNQPQHF. The CDR3 DNA reads as TGTGCCAGTAGTATGACAGACTATAGCAATCAGCCCCAGCATTTT.

As to this clonotype: Since a much larger clone is just one base distant, this may be a read error. This chain joins TRBV6-5 and TRBJ2-2, with D possibly being TRBD1 or TRBD2 (6 bases each). The CDR3 is 16 residues long. The V gene's germline CDR1 is MNHEY and CDR2 SVGAGI. As DNA, the CDR3 is TGTGCCAGCAGCTACTGGAGGGGGGCATTTACCGGGGAGCTGTTTTTT. Translating gives CASSYWRGAFTGELFF.

This clonotype was observed a handful of times. This rearrangement joins TRBV5-4 to TRBJ1-2; D is unclear. Germline V lookup: CDR1 SGHNT, CDR2 YYREEE (reference sequence). The CDR3 extends over 13 amino acids. V was clipped by 0 bases and J by 8 bases, with 11 bases between them. The CDR3 DNA reads TGTGCCAGCAGCTTGGCCGGAAGTGGAGGCTACACCTTC. As protein: CASSLAGSGGYTF.

This clonotype was picked up many times. The gene calls are TRBV3-1 and TRBJ1-1; D gene ambiguous. Trimming took 4 bases from V and 4 from J, leaving 22 bases between them. The length of the CDR3 is 17 residues. Germline V gene data show CDR1 as LGHDT and CDR2 as YNNKEL (reference sequence). CDR3 sequence: CASSLYFPISIRTEAFF. The CDR3 region has the DNA TGTGCCAGCAGCCTATACTTTCCCATTTCAATTCGCACTGAAGCTTTCTTT.

At least ten counts were recorded for this clonotype. The chain couples TRBV5-8 to TRBJ1-4, with D hard to call. Trimming removed 4 bases from V and 2 bases from J, with 24 bases in between. The CDR3 is 19 residues long. Germline loops: CDR1 SGHTS, CDR2 YDEGEE. For the CDR3, the DNA is TGTGCCAGCAGCCGCAGCTTATCGTCAGGCACTTCCACTAATGAAAAACTGTTTTTT. The encoded protein is CASSRSLSSGTSTNEKLFF.